The entry that follows covers one T cell receptor beta chain sequence. What it binds is unknown. At one of its ends the junction is not consistent with the germline gene, which may arise from a read error. This sample is drawn from a study of type 1 and type 2 diabetes patients. Looking at the study overall: Participants included type 1 and type 2 diabetes patients plus nondiabetic controls. Magnetic bead positive selection isolated CD4+ or CD8+ T cells from PBMCs.

The germline gives CDR1 SGHTA, CDR2 FQGTGA. CDR3 length equals 15 residues. Study results and limitations: Groups were not age- or gender-matched, which may bias interpretation.

The PCR template was genomic DNA. A primer set of 30 forward and 13 reverse primers amplified the CDR3. TCRdb passed the multiplex PCR reads through MiXCR, listing each CDR3 protein once. The top ten hold roughly 13% of the sample, which has a few hundred thousand distinct CDR3 sequences, approximately 50% seen once. This TCR was recovered from a man aged 18 to 29 with type 2 diabetes. The V gene is TRBV7-3, the J gene TRBJ2-5; TRBD2 matches at 8 bases. Sequencing was done on a sample of peripheral blood mononuclear cells (PBMCs). CDR3 protein: CASSLTSVSLETPYF. CDR3 DNA sequence: TGTGCCAGCAGTTTGACTAGCGTTTCGTTAGAGACCCCGTACTTC.